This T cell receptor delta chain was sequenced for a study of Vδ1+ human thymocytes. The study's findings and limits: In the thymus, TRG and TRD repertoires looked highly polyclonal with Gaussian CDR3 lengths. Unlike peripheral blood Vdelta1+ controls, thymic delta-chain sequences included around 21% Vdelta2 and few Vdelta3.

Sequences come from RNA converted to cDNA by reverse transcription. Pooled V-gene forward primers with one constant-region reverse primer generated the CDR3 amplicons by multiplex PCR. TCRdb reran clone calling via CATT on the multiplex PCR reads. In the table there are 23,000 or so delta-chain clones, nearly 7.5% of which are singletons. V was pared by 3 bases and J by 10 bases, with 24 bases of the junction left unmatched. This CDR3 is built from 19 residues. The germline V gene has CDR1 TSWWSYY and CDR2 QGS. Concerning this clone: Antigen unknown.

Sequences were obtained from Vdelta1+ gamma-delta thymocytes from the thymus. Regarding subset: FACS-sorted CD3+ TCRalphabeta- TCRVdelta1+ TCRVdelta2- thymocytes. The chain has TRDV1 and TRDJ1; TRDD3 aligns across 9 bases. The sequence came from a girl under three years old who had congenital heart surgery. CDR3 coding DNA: TGTGCTCTTGGGGAGCTTCCTAAGGGGGATACAACCCTTTCTAAAGGACTCATCTTT. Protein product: CALGELPKGDTTLSKGLIF.